This TCR beta chain came from a study of shared clonotypes between healthy human individuals. The protocol was immunoSEQ multiplex PCR, while the TCRdb copy is restricted to in-frame clones and leaves out a portion. This sample has about 2.4 million clones; 80% to 95% occur once, and the top ten carry about 0.34%. This clone has only one observation. CDR3 length: 12 amino acids. Germline lookup yields CDR1 LNHNV and CDR2 YYDKDF (reference sequence). V was shortened by 6 bases and J by 2 bases, with 6 bases between the two germline ends. The sequence came from a man aged 18 to 30 in good health. Some clones in this sample may be carry-over from other donors' samples. The V call is TRBV15, the J call TRBJ2-3; D unresolved. The sample was naive CD4+ T cells from PBMCs. The subset was: CD45RA+ positively selected. The CDR3 spells CATSDYTDTQYF. DNA for the CDR3: TGTGCCACCAGTGATTACACAGATACGCAGTATTTT.